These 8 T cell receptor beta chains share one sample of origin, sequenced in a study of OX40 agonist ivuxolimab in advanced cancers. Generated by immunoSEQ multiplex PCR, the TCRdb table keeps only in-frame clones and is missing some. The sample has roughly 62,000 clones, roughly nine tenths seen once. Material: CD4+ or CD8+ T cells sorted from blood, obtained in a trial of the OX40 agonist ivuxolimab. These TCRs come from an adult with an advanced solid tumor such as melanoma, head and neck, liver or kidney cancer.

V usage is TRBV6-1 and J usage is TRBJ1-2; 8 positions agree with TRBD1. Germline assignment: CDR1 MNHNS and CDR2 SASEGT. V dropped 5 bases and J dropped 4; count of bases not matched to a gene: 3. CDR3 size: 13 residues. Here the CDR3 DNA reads TGTGCCAGCAGTCCTACAGGGGGCTATGGCTACACCTTC. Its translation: CASSPTGGYGYTF.

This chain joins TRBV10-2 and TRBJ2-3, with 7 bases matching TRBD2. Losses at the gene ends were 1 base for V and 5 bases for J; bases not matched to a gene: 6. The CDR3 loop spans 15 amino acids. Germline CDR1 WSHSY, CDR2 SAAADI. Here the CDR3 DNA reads TGCGCCAGCAGTGAGTGGGGAGGGCGGAGAGATACGCAGTATTTT. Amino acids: CASSEWGGRRDTQYF.

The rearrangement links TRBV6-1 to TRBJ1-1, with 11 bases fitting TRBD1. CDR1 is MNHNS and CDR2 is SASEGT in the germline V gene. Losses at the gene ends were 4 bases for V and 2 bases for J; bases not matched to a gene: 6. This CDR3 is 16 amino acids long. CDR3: CASSGTGGVGNTEAFF. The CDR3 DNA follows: TGTGCCAGCAGTGGGACAGGGGGCGTGGGTAACACTGAAGCTTTCTTT.

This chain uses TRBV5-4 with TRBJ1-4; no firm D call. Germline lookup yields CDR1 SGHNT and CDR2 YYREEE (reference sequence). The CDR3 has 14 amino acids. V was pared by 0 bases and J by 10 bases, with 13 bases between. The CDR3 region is CASSLVPAQPKLFF. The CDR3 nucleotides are TGTGCCAGCAGCTTGGTTCCAGCCCAGCCAAAACTGTTTTTT.

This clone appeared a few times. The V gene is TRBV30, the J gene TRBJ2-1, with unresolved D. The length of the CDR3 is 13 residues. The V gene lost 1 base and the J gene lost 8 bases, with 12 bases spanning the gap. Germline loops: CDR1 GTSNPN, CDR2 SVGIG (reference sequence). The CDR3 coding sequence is TGTGCCTGGAGTGCCGCGCTCCTTCATGAGCAGTTCTTC. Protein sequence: CAWSAALLHEQFF.

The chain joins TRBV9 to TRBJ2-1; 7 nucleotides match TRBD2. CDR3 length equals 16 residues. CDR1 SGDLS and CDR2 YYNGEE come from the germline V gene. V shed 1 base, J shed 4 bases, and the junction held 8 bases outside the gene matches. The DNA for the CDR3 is TGTGCCAGCAGCGTAACCTCTAGCGGTCGGTACAATGAGCAGTTCTTC. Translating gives CASSVTSSGRYNEQFF.

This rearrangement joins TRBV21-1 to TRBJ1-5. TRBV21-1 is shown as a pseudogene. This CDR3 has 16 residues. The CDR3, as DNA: TGTGCCAGCATAATATTAAGGACTGCCCCTAATCAGCCCCAGCATTTT. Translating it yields CASIILRTAPNQPQHF.

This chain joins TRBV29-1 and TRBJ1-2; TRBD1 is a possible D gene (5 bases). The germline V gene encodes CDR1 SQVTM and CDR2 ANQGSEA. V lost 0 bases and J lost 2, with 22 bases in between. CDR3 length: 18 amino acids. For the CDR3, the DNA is TGCAGCGTTGAAGATCATAAGAAAAAGGGGAATAGGAACTATGGCTACACCTTC. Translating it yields CSVEDHKKKGNRNYGYTF.